These 9 T cell receptor beta chains originate from one sample sequenced in a study of T cells in Graves' hyperthyroidism and ophthalmopathy. What was amplified from RNA transcripts were TCR beta CDR3 regions. Carried out on the TCR CDR3, a first-round RT-PCR used the HTBI primer set. TCRdb re-called the multiplex PCR reads with MiXCR, one entry per CDR3 protein. The table shows about 300,000 distinct CDR3 sequences, with roughly 19% occurring only once. Sequencing input: blood. These TCRs come from a man aged 45-65 years with Graves' ophthalmopathy.

This clonotype was found many times. The gene calls are TRBV20-1 and TRBJ2-3, with D possibly TRBD2 on 5 matching bases. Trimming took off 4 bases at V and 2 bases at J, with 7 bases between the two ends. From germline, CDR1 is DFQATT and CDR2 SNEGSKA (reference sequence). The CDR3 spans 12 residues. This chain's CDR3 is CSANDYTDTQYF. The CDR3 DNA follows: TGCAGTGCTAACGACTACACAGATACGCAGTATTTT.

The J gene is TRBJ2-1, the V gene TRBV25-1, with 13 bases that match TRBD2. Germline CDR1 and CDR2: MGHDK and SYGVNS. The CDR3 runs 15 residues. Germline trimming cut 6 bases from V and 8 bases from J; bases unmatched to any gene: 7. This CDR3 reads CASSQGLAGVDEQFF. In DNA, the CDR3 is TGTGCCAGCAGCCAAGGACTAGCGGGAGTTGATGAGCAGTTCTTC.

This clonotype was seen a handful of times. The chain couples TRBV15 to TRBJ1-5; D perhaps matches TRBD1 (5 bases). V was cut by 0 bases and J by 5 bases, with 11 bases left in between. From germline, CDR1 is LNHNV and CDR2 YYDKDF (reference sequence). The CDR3 is 15 amino acids. The CDR3 DNA sequence: TGTGCCACCAGCAGAGATAAGGGGATCCATCAGCCCCAGCATTTT. Its translation: CATSRDKGIHQPQHF. The full variable domain, completed using reference TRBV15 and TRBJ1-5, is DAMVIQNPRYQVTQFGKPVTLSCSQTLNHNVMYWYQQKSSQAPKLLFHYYDKDFNNEADTPDNFQSRRPNTSFCFLDIRSPGLGDTAMYLCATSRDKGIHQPQHFGDGTRLSIL.

This clonotype was recorded at least ten times. The chain couples TRBV2 to TRBJ2-4; D might be TRBD1 (5 bases). The CDR3 contains 13 residues. From germline, CDR1 is SNHLY and CDR2 FYNNEI. V lost 5 bases and J 4 bases, leaving 9 bases between the germline ends. The CDR3, as DNA: TGTGCCAGCAGTTGGCGACAGAAAAACATTCAGTACTTC. Amino acid sequence: CASSWRQKNIQYF.

The table lists this clonotype with many counts. The chain carries TRBV5-5 and TRBJ2-1; D not resolved. The CDR3 consists of 15 residues. CDR1 is SGHKS and CDR2 is YYEKEE in the germline V gene (reference sequence). V lost 1 base and J 2 bases, leaving 10 bases between the germline ends. The CDR3 here is CASSLQRPAYNEQFF. CDR3 DNA sequence: TGTGCCAGCAGCTTGCAGAGACCCGCCTACAATGAGCAGTTCTTC.

Points on this clonotype: The DNA is omitted, as the CDR3 cannot be located on it reliably, and the CDR3 follows TCRdb's listing. The chain couples TRBV28 to TRBJ1-3; the table names TRBD1, a call not compared with the DNA. Counting both end residues, the CDR3 totals 21 amino acids. Looked up from germline, CDR1 is MDHEN and CDR2 is SYDVKM. The CDR3 region is CASSLLPGAYEQYFGPDTIYF.

The chain links TRBV24-1 to TRBJ2-6; TRBD1 aligns across 7 bases. This CDR3 is built from 16 residues. J lost 4 bases, V lost 3 bases, and 5 bases had no gene match. In germline, CDR1 is KGHDR, CDR2 SFDVKD. Here the CDR3 reads CATSDPTGVGANVLTF. CDR3 sequence (DNA): TGTGCCACCAGTGATCCCACAGGGGTCGGGGCCAACGTCCTGACTTTC.

This clonotype has at least ten counts. The chain carries TRBV11-3 and TRBJ1-1; D unclear. V was trimmed by 0 bases and J by 2 bases, leaving 4 bases between them. Germline V gives CDR1 SGHNT, CDR2 YENEEA. The CDR3 length is 13 residues. CDR3 sequence (DNA): TGTGCCAGCAGCTTAGACACAAACACTGAAGCTTTCTTT. Its translation: CASSLDTNTEAFF.

The CDR3 sequence is CASSSQPHYEQYF. CDR3 bases: TGTGCCAGCAGTTCCCAACCCCACTACGAGCAGTACTTC. The chain links TRBV27 to TRBJ2-7; D is ambiguous. The CDR3 runs to 13 residues. Germline V CDR1 and CDR2: MNHEY, SMNVEV (reference sequence). The V gene lost 4 bases and the J gene lost 3 bases, with 10 bases spanning the gap.